The clone carrying this TCR beta chain was seen only once. The data derive from a study of cytomegalovirus exposure and HLA in healthy donors. V lost 1 base and J 0 bases, leaving 4 bases between the germline ends. CDR1 and CDR2 from the germline V gene are SGHAT and FQNNGV. This CDR3 contains 14 residues. Vbeta (60) and Jbeta (13) primers were used in the PCR. TCRdb's copy holds only in-frame clones and misses some; the assay was immunoSEQ multiplex PCR. The table lists about 78,000 clones, under 70% of them singletons, with about 5.7% in the top ten. The chain uses TRBV11-2 and TRBJ1-3; D is uncertain. This sequence originates from a man aged 25-40 years in good health and CMV-seropositive. Source material: PBMCs. The CDR3 bases are TGTGCCAGCAGCTTAGGGAGCTCTGGAAACACCATATATTTT. As protein: CASSLGSSGNTIYF.